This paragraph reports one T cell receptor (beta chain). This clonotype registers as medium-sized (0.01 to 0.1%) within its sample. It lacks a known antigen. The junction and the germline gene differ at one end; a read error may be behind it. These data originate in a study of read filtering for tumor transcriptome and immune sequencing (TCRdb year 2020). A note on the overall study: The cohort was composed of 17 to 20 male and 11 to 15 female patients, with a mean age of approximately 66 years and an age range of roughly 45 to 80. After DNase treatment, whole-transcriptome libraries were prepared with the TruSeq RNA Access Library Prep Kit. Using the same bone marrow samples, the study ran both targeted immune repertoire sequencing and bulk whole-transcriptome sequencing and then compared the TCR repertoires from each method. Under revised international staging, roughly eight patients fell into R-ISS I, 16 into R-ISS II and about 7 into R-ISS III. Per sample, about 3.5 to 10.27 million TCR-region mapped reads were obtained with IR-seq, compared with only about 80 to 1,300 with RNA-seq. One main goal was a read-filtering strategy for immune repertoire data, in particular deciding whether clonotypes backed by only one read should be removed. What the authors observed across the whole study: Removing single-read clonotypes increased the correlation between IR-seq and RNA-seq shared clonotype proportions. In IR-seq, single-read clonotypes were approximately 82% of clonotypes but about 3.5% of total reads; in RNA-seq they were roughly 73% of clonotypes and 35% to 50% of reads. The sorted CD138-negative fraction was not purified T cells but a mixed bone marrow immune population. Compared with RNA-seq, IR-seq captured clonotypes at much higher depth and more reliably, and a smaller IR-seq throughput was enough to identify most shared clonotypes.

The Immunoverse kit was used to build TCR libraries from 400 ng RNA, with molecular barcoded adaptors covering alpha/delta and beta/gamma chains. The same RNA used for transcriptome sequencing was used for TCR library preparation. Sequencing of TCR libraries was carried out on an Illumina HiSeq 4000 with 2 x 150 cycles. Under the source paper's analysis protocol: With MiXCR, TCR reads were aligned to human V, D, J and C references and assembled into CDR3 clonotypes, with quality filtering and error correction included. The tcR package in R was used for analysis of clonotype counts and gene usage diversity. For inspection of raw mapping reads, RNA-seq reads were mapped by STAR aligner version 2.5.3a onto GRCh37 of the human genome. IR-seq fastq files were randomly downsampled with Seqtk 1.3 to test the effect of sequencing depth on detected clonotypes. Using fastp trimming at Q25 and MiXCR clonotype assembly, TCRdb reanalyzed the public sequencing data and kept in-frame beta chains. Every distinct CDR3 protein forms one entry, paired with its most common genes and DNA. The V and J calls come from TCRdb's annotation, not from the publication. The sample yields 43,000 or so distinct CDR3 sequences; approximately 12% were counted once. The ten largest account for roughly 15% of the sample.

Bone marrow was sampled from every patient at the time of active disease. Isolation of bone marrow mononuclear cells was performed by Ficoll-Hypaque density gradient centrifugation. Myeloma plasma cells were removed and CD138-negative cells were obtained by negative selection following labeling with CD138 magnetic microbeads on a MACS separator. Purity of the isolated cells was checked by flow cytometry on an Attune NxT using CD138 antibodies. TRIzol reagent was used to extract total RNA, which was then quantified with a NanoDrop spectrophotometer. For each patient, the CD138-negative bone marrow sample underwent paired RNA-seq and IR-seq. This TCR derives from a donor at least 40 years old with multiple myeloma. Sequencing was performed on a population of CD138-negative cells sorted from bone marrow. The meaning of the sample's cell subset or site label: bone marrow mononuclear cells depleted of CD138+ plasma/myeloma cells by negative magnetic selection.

The CDR3 protein sequence reads: CASSFDSYNEQFF. The DNA sequence is as follows: TGTGCCAGCAGCTTCGACAGCTACAATGAGCAGTTCTTC. In this chain, TRBV5-1 is recombined with TRBJ2-1; a tentative D call is TRBD1 (5 bases match). From the cysteine through the phenylalanine, the CDR3 covers 13 amino acids. The entry retains the CDR3 DNA only, 39 bases that are in frame from base 1. In the germline V gene, CDR1 corresponds to SGHRS and CDR2 to YFSETQ.